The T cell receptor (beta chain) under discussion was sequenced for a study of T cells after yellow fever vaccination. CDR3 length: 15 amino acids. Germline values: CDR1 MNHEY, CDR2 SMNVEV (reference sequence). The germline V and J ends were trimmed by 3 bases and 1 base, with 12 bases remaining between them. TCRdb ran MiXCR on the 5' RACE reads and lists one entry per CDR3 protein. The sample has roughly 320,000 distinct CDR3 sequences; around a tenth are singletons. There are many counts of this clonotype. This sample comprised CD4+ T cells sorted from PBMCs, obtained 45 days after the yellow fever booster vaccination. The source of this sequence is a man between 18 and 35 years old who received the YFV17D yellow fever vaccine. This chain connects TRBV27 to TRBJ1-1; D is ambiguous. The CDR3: CASSLGTAGNTEAFF. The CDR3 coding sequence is TGTGCCAGCAGTTTGGGAACGGCCGGGAACACTGAAGCTTTCTTT.